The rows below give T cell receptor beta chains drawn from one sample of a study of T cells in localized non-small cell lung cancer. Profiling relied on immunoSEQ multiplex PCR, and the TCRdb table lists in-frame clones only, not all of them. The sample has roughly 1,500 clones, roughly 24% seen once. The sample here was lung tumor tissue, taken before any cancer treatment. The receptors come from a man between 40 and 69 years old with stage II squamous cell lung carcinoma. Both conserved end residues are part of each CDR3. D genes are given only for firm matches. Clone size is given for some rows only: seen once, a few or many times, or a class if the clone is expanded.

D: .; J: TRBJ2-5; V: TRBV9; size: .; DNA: TGTGCCAGCAGTGAGCAGGGGACGGGGACCCAGTACTTC; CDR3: CASSEQGTGTQYF
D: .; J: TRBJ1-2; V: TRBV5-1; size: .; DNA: TGCGCCAGCAGCTCGAGCTTGGAGGCGGGCTATGGCTACACCTTC; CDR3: CASSSSLEAGYGYTF
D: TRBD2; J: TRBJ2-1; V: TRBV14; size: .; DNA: TGTGCCAGCAGCCGTAACGGACTAGCGGGCCCACTAGGCAATGAGCAGTTCTTC; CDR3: CASSRNGLAGPLGNEQFF
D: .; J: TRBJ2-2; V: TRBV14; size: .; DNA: TGTGCCAGCAGCGTCCGACGGGACGGGGAGCTGTTTTTT; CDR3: CASSVRRDGELFF
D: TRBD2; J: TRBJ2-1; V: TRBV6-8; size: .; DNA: TGTGCCAGCAGTCGACTAGCGGGAGGGCCAATCTCTGAGCAGTTCTTC; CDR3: CASSRLAGGPISEQFF
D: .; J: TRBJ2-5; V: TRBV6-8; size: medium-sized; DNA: TGTGCCAGCAGTTTCTCCGGACCGTGGGCCCAGTACTTC; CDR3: CASSFSGPWAQYF
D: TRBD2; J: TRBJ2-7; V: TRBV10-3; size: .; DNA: TGTGCCATCAGTGAGGCTAGCGGGATTATATCCGAGCAGTACTTC; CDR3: CAISEASGIISEQYF
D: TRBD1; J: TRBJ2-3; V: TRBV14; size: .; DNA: TGTGCCAGCAGCTCCCGGCTGACAGGGGTTGGAGATACGCAGTATTTT; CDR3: CASSSRLTGVGDTQYF
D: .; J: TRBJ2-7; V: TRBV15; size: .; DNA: TGTGCCACCAGCAGAGACAGGGGTACCTACGAGCAGTACTTC; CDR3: CATSRDRGTYEQYF
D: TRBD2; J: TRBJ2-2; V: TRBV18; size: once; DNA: TGTGCCAGCTCACCACGACTAGCGGGAGACACCGGGGAGCTGTTTTTT; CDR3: CASSPRLAGDTGELFF
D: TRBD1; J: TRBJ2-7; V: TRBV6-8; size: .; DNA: TGTGCCAGCAGGGGACAGGTCTCCTACGAGCAGTACTTC; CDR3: CASRGQVSYEQYF
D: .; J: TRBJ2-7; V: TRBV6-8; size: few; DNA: TGTGCCAGCGCAGGCCTCCTAAACGGAGTGCCCCTCTACGAGCAGTACTTC; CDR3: CASAGLLNGVPLYEQYF
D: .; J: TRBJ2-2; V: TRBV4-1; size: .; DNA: TGCGCCAGCAGCCCCTCAGCGCGGAACACCGGGGAGCTGTTTTTT; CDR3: CASSPSARNTGELFF
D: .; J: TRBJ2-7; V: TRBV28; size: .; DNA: TGTGCCAGCAGCCCCGGACTGGGGGGGGCGAAATACGAGCAGTACTTC; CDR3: CASSPGLGGAKYEQYF
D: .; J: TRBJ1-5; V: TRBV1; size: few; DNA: TGCGCCAGCAGCCAAGTACAGACTAGCAATCAGCCCCAGCATTTT; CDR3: CASSQVQTSNQPQHF
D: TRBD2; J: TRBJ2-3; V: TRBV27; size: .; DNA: TGTGCCAGCAGGCCCGGGACTAGCGTCCCTAGCACAGATACGCAGTATTTT; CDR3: CASRPGTSVPSTDTQYF
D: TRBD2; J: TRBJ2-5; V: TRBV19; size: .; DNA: TGTGCCAGTAGTAACCTAGCGGGGCAACAAGAGACCCAGTACTTC; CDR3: CASSNLAGQQETQYF
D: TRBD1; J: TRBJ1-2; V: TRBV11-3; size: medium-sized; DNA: TGTGCCAGCAGCTCGACTGCAGGGACAGGGCGTTATGGCTACACCTTC; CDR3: CASSSTAGTGRYGYTF
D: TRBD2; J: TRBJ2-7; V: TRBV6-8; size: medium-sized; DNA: TGTGCCAGCAGTGCCAGCGGGACCGAAGGCGAGCAGTACTTC; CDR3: CASSASGTEGEQYF
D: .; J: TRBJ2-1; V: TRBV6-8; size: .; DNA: TGTGCCAGCAGTTACCGAACCAGAGGGACCGTGTACAATGAGCAGTTCTTC; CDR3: CASSYRTRGTVYNEQFF
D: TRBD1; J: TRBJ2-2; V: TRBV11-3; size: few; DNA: TGTGCCAGCAGCTTGGACAGGGCGGGCACCGGGGAGCTGTTTTTT; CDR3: CASSLDRAGTGELFF
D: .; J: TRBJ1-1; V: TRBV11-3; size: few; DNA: TGTGCCAGCAGCCCCCCAACGCGGCGGGGGGAAGCTTTCTTT; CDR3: CASSPPTRRGEAFF
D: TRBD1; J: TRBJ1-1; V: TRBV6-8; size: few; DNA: TGTGCCAGCAATAGGGGGCCCCTGGGGAGCACTGAAGCTTTCTTT; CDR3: CASNRGPLGSTEAFF
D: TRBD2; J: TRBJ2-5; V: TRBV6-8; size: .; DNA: TGTGCCAGCAGCCGCGGGACTAGCGGGAGTGGTGAGACCCAGTACTTC; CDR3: CASSRGTSGSGETQYF
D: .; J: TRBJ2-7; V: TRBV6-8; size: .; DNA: TGTGCCAGCAGTGGGTCGGACAGAGTACTCTACGAGCAGTACTTC; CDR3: CASSGSDRVLYEQYF
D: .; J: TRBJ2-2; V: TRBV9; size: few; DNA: TGTGCCAGCAGGCCTACAGGGATTACCGGGGAGCTGTTTTTT; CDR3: CASRPTGITGELFF
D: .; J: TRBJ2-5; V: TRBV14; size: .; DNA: TGTGCCAGCAGCCAAGTAGGGGAAGAGACCCAGTACTTC; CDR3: CASSQVGEETQYF
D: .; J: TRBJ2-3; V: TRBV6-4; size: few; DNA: TGTGCCAGCAGTGTAGCGGATGGGGAGACAGATACGCAGTATTTT; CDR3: CASSVADGETDTQYF
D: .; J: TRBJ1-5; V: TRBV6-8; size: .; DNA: TGTGCCAGCAGCGCTGAAGGGGAAGGTCAGCCCCAGCATTTT; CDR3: CASSAEGEGQPQHF
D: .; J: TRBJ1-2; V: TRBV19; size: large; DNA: TGTGCCAGTAGCCCCGGGAGGGGTGCCTATGGCTACACCTTC; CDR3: CASSPGRGAYGYTF
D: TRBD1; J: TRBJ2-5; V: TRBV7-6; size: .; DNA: TGTGCCAGCAGCTTAGGCTCAGGGGGCTGGGAAGAGACCCAGTACTTC; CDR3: CASSLGSGGWEETQYF
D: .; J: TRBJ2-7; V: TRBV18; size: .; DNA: TGTGCCAGCTCACCGGGTAGCGCGGGGTACGAGCAGTACTTC; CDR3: CASSPGSAGYEQYF
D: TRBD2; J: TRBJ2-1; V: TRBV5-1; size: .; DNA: TGCGCCAGCAGCGGTGGACTAGCGGGACAGGGTGAGCAGTTCTTC; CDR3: CASSGGLAGQGEQFF
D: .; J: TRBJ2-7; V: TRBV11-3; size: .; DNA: TGTGCCAGCACCCTAGGAAACTCCCTGGGGGTCGAGCAGTACTTC; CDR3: CASTLGNSLGVEQYF
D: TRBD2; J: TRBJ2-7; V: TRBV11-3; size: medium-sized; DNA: TGTGCCAGCAGCTTAGTTAGCGGGATTTCGGACGAGCAGTACTTC; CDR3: CASSLVSGISDEQYF
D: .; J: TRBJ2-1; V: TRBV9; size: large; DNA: TGTGCCAGCAGCAAACAAACAGGGAGTAATGAGCAGTTCTTC; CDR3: CASSKQTGSNEQFF
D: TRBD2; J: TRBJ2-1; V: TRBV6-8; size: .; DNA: TGTGCCAGCAGTGACGGGGCTAGCGGGACTGAGCAGTTCTTC; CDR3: CASSDGASGTEQFF
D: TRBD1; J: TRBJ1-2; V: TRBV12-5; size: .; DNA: TGTGCCAGCACCAACTTGGGACAGGGATGGAATGGCTACACCTTC; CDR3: CASTNLGQGWNGYTF
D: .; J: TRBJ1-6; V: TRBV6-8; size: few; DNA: TGTGCCAGCAGTTTCCCCGAGTTCTTTAATTCACCCCTCCACTTT; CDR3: CASSFPEFFNSPLHF
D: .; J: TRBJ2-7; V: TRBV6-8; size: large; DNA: TGTGCCAGCACCGAAACAGGGATTGAGCAGTACTTC; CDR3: CASTETGIEQYF
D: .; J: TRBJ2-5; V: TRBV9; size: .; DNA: TGTGCCAGCAGCCTCAGACCGGCAGGGGAGCTTCGGACCCAGTACTTC; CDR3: CASSLRPAGELRTQYF
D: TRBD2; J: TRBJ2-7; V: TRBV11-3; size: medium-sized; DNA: TGTGCCAGCAGCAAATTAGCGGGAGGTGGCGACGAGCAGTACTTC; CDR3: CASSKLAGGGDEQYF
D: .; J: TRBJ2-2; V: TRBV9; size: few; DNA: TGTGCCAGCAGCGCCCGGGACACACACACCGGGGAGCTGTTTTTT; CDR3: CASSARDTHTGELFF
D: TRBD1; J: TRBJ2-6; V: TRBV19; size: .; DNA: TGTGCCAGTAGTGTGGGACAGGGGGTAGGGGCCAACGTCCTGACTTTC; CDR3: CASSVGQGVGANVLTF
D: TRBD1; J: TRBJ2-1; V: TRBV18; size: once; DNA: TGTGCCAGCTCACCATTGTCTACAGGGGGCCCTACCTGGAATGAGCAGTTCTTC; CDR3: CASSPLSTGGPTWNEQFF
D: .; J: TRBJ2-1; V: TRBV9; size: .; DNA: TGTGCCAGCAGCGTGGGACTTAGCTCCTACAATGAGCAGTTCTTC; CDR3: CASSVGLSSYNEQFF
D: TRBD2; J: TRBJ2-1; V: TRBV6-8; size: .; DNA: TGTGCCATCAGGAGGACTAGCGGGAGGGCCTACAATGAGCAGTTCTTC; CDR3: CAIRRTSGRAYNEQFF
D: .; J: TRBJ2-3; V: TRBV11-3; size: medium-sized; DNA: TGTGCCAGCAGCCCCGGGGTCTACGTAGCGGGCACAGATACGCAGTATTTT; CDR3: CASSPGVYVAGTDTQYF
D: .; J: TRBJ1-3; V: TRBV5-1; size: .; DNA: TGCGCCAGCAGCTTGGCCGGCACAGTCCAGCAGTGGTCCTCTGGAAACACCATATATTTT; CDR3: CASSLAGTVQQWSSGNTIYF
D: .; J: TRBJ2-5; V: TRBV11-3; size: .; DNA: TGTGCCAGCAGCCGCGGGCAGGTGGGACAAGAGACCCAGTACTTC; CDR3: CASSRGQVGQETQYF
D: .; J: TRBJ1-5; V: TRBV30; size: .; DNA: TGTGCCTGGAGTGCGCAGGGCAATCAGCCCCAGCATTTT; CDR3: CAWSAQGNQPQHF
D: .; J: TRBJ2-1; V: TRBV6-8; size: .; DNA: TGTGCCAGCAGTTACATTGAGGGCCTCTACAATGAGCAGTTCTTC; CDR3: CASSYIEGLYNEQFF
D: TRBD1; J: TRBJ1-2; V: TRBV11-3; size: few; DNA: TGTGCCAGCAGCCCACAACAGGGGGCGCATGGCTACACCTTC; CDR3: CASSPQQGAHGYTF
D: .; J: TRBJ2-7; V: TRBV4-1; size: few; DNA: TGCGCCAGCAGCCTCCAAGGGACTCCTCGGAGCTCCTACGAGCAGTACTTC; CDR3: CASSLQGTPRSSYEQYF
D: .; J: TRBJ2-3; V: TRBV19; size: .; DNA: TGTGCCAGTAGGACTGCATCTGTTTTAGGGGCAGATACGCAGTATTTT; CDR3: CASRTASVLGADTQYF
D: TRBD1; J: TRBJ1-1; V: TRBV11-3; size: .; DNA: TGTGCCAGCAGCTCTCGGACAGGAACATCTGAAGCTTTCTTT; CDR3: CASSSRTGTSEAFF